This T cell receptor beta chain emerged from a study of cytotoxic CD8 clonotypes in ibrutinib-treated CLL. In the study overall: Response samples were taken after a median of about 12 months on treatment, range 6 to 36. Study results and caveats: Collection times varied between progressing and sustained-remission patients.

Repertoires were generated with immunoSEQ multiplex PCR, while TCRdb's copy carries only in-frame clones and drops some. The top ten hold about 33% of the sample, which has 97,000 or so clones, 78% seen once. As concerns this clone: Its specificity is unknown.

This CDR3 has 15 amino acids. Deletions cut 7 bases from V and 5 bases from J, with 20 bases between. CDR1 and CDR2 from the germline V gene are SGHVS and FQNEAQ. The rearrangement links TRBV7-8 to TRBJ1-1, with a possible D match to TRBD1 (6 bases). The starting material was PBMCs, obtained after 12 months of ibrutinib treatment. This receptor was identified in a human donor with chronic lymphocytic leukemia. CDR3: CASKQTDSGRTEAFF. As DNA, the CDR3 is TGTGCCAGCAAGCAAACGGACAGTGGGAGGACTGAAGCTTTCTTT.